This record concerns one T cell receptor (beta chain) sequence. Compared with germline, one end of the junction differs, possibly owing to a read error. The CDR3 covers 13 residues. Germline lookup yields CDR1 LGHDT and CDR2 YNNKEL (reference sequence). This entry is derived from a study of CD8 T cells in ankylosing spondylitis. TCRdb recomputed calls from the 5' RACE reads with MiXCR, one row per CDR3 protein. The sample has around 180,000 distinct CDR3 sequences, roughly 20% seen once. This chain links TRBV3-1 with TRBJ2-3; D possibly corresponds to TRBD2 (6 bases). The clonotype comes from a male donor between 10 and 30 years old with ankylosing spondylitis or in good health (not recorded which). The sample taken for sequencing was blood, either unsorted or a sorted T cell fraction (not recorded which). The CDR3 bases are TGTGCCAGCAGGGGACTGAACACAGATACACAGTATTTT. Translation: CASRGLNTDTQYF.